This TCR beta chain was captured in a study of blood T cell repertoires in COVID-19. Overall study: Acute and convalescent COVID-19 samples came from the United States, Italy and Spain. Sources were T cells, B-cell-depleted T cells, or PBMCs; the material itself was cDNA or gDNA.

Under the authors' procedure: Nucleated cell number was recorded as an estimate derived from reference gene primer amplification. Here immunoSEQ multiplex PCR was the method, and the copy in TCRdb shows in-frame clones only, minus some. That table gives V, J and clone size, and the DNA gave D and trimming. The table includes about 76,000 clones, around 86% detected once. Germline assignment: CDR1 MNHNY and CDR2 SVGAGI (reference sequence). The CDR3 sequence is 12 residues long. Trimming took 10 bases from V and 0 from J, leaving 4 bases between them. The chain recombines TRBV6-6 with TRBJ2-6, with no clear D. Source material: peripheral blood. The TCR sequence derives from a woman at least 80 years old with active or convalescent COVID-19. Here the CDR3 reads CATHSGANVLTF. The CDR3 region has the DNA TGTGCCACACACTCTGGGGCCAACGTCCTGACTTTC.